These 30 T cell receptor beta chains came from one sample sequenced in a study of T-cell reconstitution after alpha-beta-depleted transplantation in children. Unique molecular identifiers were incorporated when the TCRbeta library was constructed. TCRdb recomputed calls from the PCR reads with MiXCR, one row per CDR3 protein. The sample carries 200,000 to 250,000 distinct CDR3 sequences, roughly 11% recorded once. The specimen comprised PBMCs, sampled before TCRalphabeta/CD19-depleted stem cell transplant. The receptors here all came from a child under two years old with acute myeloid leukemia, due to receive a stem cell transplant.

This clonotype was detected ten times or more. CDR3: CASSQEAVYGYTF. The DNA of the CDR3 is TGTGCCAGCAGCCAAGAGGCAGTCTATGGCTACACCTTC. The V and J genes are TRBV3-1 and TRBJ1-2; the D is unclear. Germline V CDR1 and CDR2: LGHDT, YNNKEL (reference sequence). The length of the CDR3 is 13 residues. The V gene lost 0 bases and the J gene lost 4 bases, with 6 bases spanning the gap.

With regard to this clonotype: The germline gene is not matched at one end of the junction; a read error may be the cause. The chain has TRBV3-1 and TRBJ2-4; a possible D gene is TRBD1 (5 bases). The length of the CDR3 is 15 residues. Germline V CDR1 and CDR2: LGHDT, YNNKEL (reference sequence). The CDR3 loop reads CATSQVFRGRNIQYF. In DNA form, the CDR3 reads TGTGCCACCAGCCAAGTATTTAGGGGTCGGAACATTCAGTACTTC.

This clonotype was seen repeatedly, ten times or more. The genes are TRBV7-9 and TRBJ2-7, with D possibly matching TRBD2 (6 bases). The length of the CDR3 is 14 residues. V lost 5 bases and J 6 bases, leaving 17 bases between the germline ends. Germline-derived CDR1 and CDR2 are SEHNR and FQNEAQ (reference sequence). CDR3 coding DNA: TGTGCCAGCAGCCTGATGGGGGGAATAGCCGAGCAGTACTTC. Residues: CASSLMGGIAEQYF.

For this clonotype: A read error may be the cause here, since a much bigger clone is one base away. This chain joins TRBV20-1 and TRBJ2-1; 10 bases fit TRBD2. V dropped 3 bases and J dropped 8; count of bases not matched to a gene: 7. CDR1 is DFQATT, CDR2 SNEGSKA, per germline (reference sequence). This CDR3 is 14 amino acids long. Here the CDR3 DNA reads TGCAGTGCTAGGGGACTAGCGTATAGGGATGAGCAGTTCTTC. Residues: CSARGLAYRDEQFF.

About this clonotype: At one end the junction does not follow the germline gene, possibly because of a read error. This chain uses TRBV20-1 with TRBJ2-7; 8 bases align to TRBD1. CDR1 and CDR2 (germline): DFQATT, SNEGSKA (reference sequence). The CDR3 is 14 amino acids. The CDR3 loop reads CSTREQGAGYEQCF. The DNA for the CDR3 is TGCAGTACTAGAGAGCAGGGGGCTGGATACGAGCAGTGCTTC.

To note about this clonotype: This sequence may be a read error, since a much larger clone differs from it by one base. The chain joins TRBV12-3 or TRBV12-4 to TRBJ2-3, with D possibly being TRBD1 (5 bases). This CDR3 is 12 amino acids long. V was clipped by 6 bases and J by 2 bases, with 6 bases between them. CDR3 sequence: CASRDNTDTQYF. The CDR3 DNA is TGTGCCAGCAGGGACAACACAGATACGCAGTATTTT.

This clonotype was seen at least ten times. The V and J genes are TRBV20-1 and TRBJ2-3; weak D call: TRBD2 (6 bases). Trimming left V 1 base short and J 1 base short, with 6 bases between. This CDR3 is 13 amino acids long. Germline CDR1 is DFQATT and CDR2 is SNEGSKA (reference sequence). CDR3 bases: TGCAGTGCTAGAGGACTAGGCACAGATACGCAGTATTTT. Translated: CSARGLGTDTQYF.

With regard to this clonotype: Mismatch with germline at one junction end may stem from a read error. The chain combines TRBV20-1 with TRBJ2-1; 13 nucleotides line up with TRBD2. Germline V gives CDR1 DFQATT, CDR2 SNEGSKA (reference sequence). This CDR3 has 16 amino acids. CDR3 in DNA: TGCAGTGCTAGTAAGACTAGCGGGAGGTCCTACAATGAGCAGTCCTTC. Amino acid sequence: CSASKTSGRSYNEQSF.

This clonotype was detected ten times or more. The chain couples TRBV5-1 to TRBJ2-1, with TRBD2 matching over 10 bases. This CDR3 spans 16 amino acids. Losses at the gene ends were 0 bases for V and 8 bases for J; bases not matched to a gene: 8. Germline CDR1 SGHRS, CDR2 YFSETQ. As DNA, the CDR3 is TGCGCCAGCAGCTTGGGAATTTGGACTAGCGGCGATGAGCAGTTCTTC. Its translation is CASSLGIWTSGDEQFF.

This clonotype was found many times. The J gene is TRBJ1-5, the V gene TRBV29-1, with TRBD1 matching 9 bases. CDR1 SQVTM and CDR2 ANQGSEA come from the germline V gene. The CDR3 has 13 residues. The V and J ends lost 4 bases and 7 bases, in that order; junction bases with no gene match: 5. CDR3 region: CSVGGQGGQPQHF. The DNA for the CDR3 is TGCAGCGTTGGGGGACAGGGAGGCCAGCCCCAGCATTTT.

In its sample, this clonotype was seen many times. The V call is TRBV5-1, the J call TRBJ2-1, with D perhaps TRBD2 (6 bases). The CDR3 consists of 14 residues. CDR1 is SGHRS and CDR2 is YFSETQ in the germline V gene. Trimming cost V 2 bases and J 8 bases, with 14 bases left between them. Here the CDR3 DNA reads TGCGCCAGCAGCTTTTATCAGGGAGGCGATGAGCAGTTCTTC. Protein product: CASSFYQGGDEQFF.

This clonotype was recorded many times. The V gene is TRBV25-1, the J gene TRBJ2-1; 7 bases map to TRBD2. Germline CDR1 is MGHDK and CDR2 is SYGVNS. This CDR3 has 14 residues. After removal of 2 bases from V and 10 bases from J, the junction contained 8 bases not matched to a gene. Written as DNA, the CDR3 is TGTGCCAGCAGTGAAGTCGGTAGCGGGCACGAGCAGTTCTTC. It specifies CASSEVGSGHEQFF.

There are many counts of this clonotype. The J gene is TRBJ2-1, the V gene TRBV9; D gene ambiguous. Germline CDR1 is SGDLS and CDR2 is YYNGEE. The CDR3 covers 15 residues. The V end lost 4 bases, the J end lost 0 bases, and 11 bases lay between the germline ends. CDR3 amino acids: CASSSVGSSYNEQFF. The DNA of the CDR3 is TGTGCCAGCAGCTCCGTTGGAAGCTCCTACAATGAGCAGTTCTTC. Complete variable domain (other parts from reference TRBV9 and TRBJ2-1): DSGVTQTPKHLITATGQRVTLRCSPRSGDLSVYWYQQSLDQGLQFLIQYYNGEERAKGNILERFSAQQFPDLHSELNLSSLELGDSALYFCASSSVGSSYNEQFFGPGTRLTVL.

At least ten counts were recorded for this clonotype. V and J are TRBV5-1 and TRBJ1-1; D is undetermined. The CDR3 loop spans 16 amino acids. Germline values: CDR1 SGHRS, CDR2 YFSETQ. Trimming cost V 2 bases and J 0 bases, with 14 bases left between them. The DNA for the CDR3 is TGCGCCAGCAGCTTACTCACGGGTGGTATGAACACTGAAGCTTTCTTT. Its translation: CASSLLTGGMNTEAFF.

This clonotype was seen ten or more times. J is TRBJ2-2 and V is TRBV5-1, with TRBD2 matching 9 bases. The CDR3 is made up of 16 amino acids. The germline V gene encodes CDR1 SGHRS and CDR2 YFSETQ. Trimming cost V 3 bases and J 5 bases; bases outside gene matches: 8. CDR3 loop: CASSYLAGFSTGELFF. CDR3 sequence (DNA): TGCGCCAGCAGCTACCTAGCGGGGTTTTCTACCGGGGAGCTGTTTTTT.

This clonotype has ten or more counts. J is TRBJ2-2 and V is TRBV29-1; D may match TRBD1 or TRBD2 (5 bases each). CDR1 and CDR2 (germline): SQVTM, ANQGSEA. The CDR3 loop spans 15 amino acids. Trimming stripped 0 bases from V and 7 bases from J, with 15 bases between. The CDR3, as DNA: TGCAGCGTTGAAGAGGGACGGGCCCGTGGCGGGGAGCTGTTTTTT. Protein: CSVEEGRARGGELFF.

This clonotype showed up many times. CDR3 region: CASRGISGNTGELFF. CDR3 DNA sequence: TGCGCCAGCAGGGGGATCAGCGGGAACACCGGGGAGCTGTTTTTT. The rearrangement uses TRBV5-1 and TRBJ2-2; TRBD2 is a possible D gene (5 bases). Germline V CDR1 and CDR2: SGHRS, YFSETQ. With 5 bases removed from V and 1 base from J, the gap between germline ends came to 12 bases. The CDR3 has 15 amino acids.

This clonotype has at least ten counts. V is TRBV11-2 and J is TRBJ2-3; D not certain. The V end lost 1 base, the J end lost 3 bases, and 14 bases lay between the germline ends. CDR3 size: 16 residues. Germline V lookup: CDR1 SGHAT, CDR2 FQNNGV. The CDR3 DNA reads as TGTGCCAGCAGCTTAGTTCGCAGGCCAAGAACAGATACGCAGTATTTT. Translating gives CASSLVRRPRTDTQYF.

This clonotype was seen a single time. V gene TRBV30 combines with J gene TRBJ2-5; TRBD2 is a possible D gene (6 bases). The V end was cut by 4 bases, the J end by 10 bases, with 16 bases between. The V gene's germline CDR1 is GTSNPN and CDR2 SVGIG (reference sequence). CDR3 length: 12 residues. The CDR3 is CAWNSGTMIQYF. In DNA, the CDR3 is TGTGCCTGGAATAGCGGTACGATGATCCAGTACTTC.

This clonotype was found a few times. This chain uses TRBV5-1 with TRBJ2-2; no clear D. The CDR3 loop spans 15 amino acids. The germline CDR1 and CDR2 sequences are SGHRS and YFSETQ. The V and J ends lost 0 bases and 4 bases respectively, with 10 bases between them. CDR3 sequence reads: CASSLVDGFTGELFF. In DNA form, the CDR3 reads TGCGCCAGCAGCTTGGTAGACGGGTTCACCGGGGAGCTGTTTTTT.

This clonotype was observed at least ten times. The genes are TRBV5-1 and TRBJ1-1, with D uncertain. Germline assignment: CDR1 SGHRS and CDR2 YFSETQ. This CDR3 contains 13 residues. V shed 4 bases and J shed 0 bases, with 7 bases lying between them. In nucleotides, the CDR3 is TGCGCCAGCAGCCGAGAAGTGAACACTGAAGCTTTCTTT. Amino acids: CASSREVNTEAFF. Drawing the rest from reference TRBV5-1 and TRBJ1-1, the complete variable domain is KAGVTQTPRYLIKTRGQQVTLSCSPISGHRSVSWYQQTPGQGLQFLFEYFSETQRNKGNFPGRFSGRQFSNSRSEMNVSTLELGDSALYLCASSREVNTEAFFGQGTRLTVV.

Only a few counts were recorded for this clonotype. CDR3 amino acids: CASSSGFLTGMSTDTQYF. CDR3 bases: TGCGCCAGCAGCTCGGGGTTCTTAACAGGGATGAGCACAGATACGCAGTATTTT. This chain joins TRBV5-1 and TRBJ2-3; D might be TRBD1 (6 bases). Per the germline V gene, CDR1 is SGHRS and CDR2 is YFSETQ. Trimming took off 3 bases at V and 0 bases at J, with 20 bases between the two ends. The CDR3 contains 18 residues.

This clonotype has ten or more counts. The chain couples TRBV25-1 to TRBJ2-3; 13 nucleotides align to TRBD2. Germline V gene data show CDR1 as MGHDK and CDR2 as SYGVNS. With 2 bases clipped from V and 3 bases from J, the junction kept 5 bases outside the gene matches. CDR3 size: 17 residues. Written as DNA, the CDR3 is TGTGCCAGCAGTGAAGGATGGACTAGCGGGAGTACAGATACGCAGTATTTT. Amino acid sequence: CASSEGWTSGSTDTQYF.

This clonotype occurred many times. DNA for the CDR3: TGTGCCAGCAGTTACACGAGGACTAAACCCACCGGGGAGCTGTTTTTT. Residues: CASSYTRTKPTGELFF. The J gene is TRBJ2-2, the V gene TRBV6-5, with D perhaps TRBD2 (6 bases). The length of the CDR3 is 16 residues. Trimming pared 2 bases from V and 4 bases from J, leaving 14 bases between. Germline V CDR1 and CDR2: MNHEY, SVGAGI.

This clonotype was seen at least ten times. The CDR3 DNA reads TGTGCCAGCAGCTTGATGTCCGAGACCCAGTACTTC. Translating it yields CASSLMSETQYF. The chain recombines TRBV7-8 with TRBJ2-5; no firm D call. V was shortened by 3 bases and J by 5 bases, with 7 bases between the two germline ends. The CDR3 has 12 residues. Per germline, CDR1 SGHVS and CDR2 FQNEAQ.

In its sample, this clonotype was seen a few times. The CDR3: CSARDSGGLNTEAFF. The CDR3 region has the DNA TGCAGTGCTAGAGATTCGGGGGGACTGAACACTGAAGCTTTCTTT. The rearrangement joins TRBV20-1 to TRBJ1-1; the D gene is possibly TRBD1 (5 bases). Trimming removed 0 bases from V and 0 bases from J, with 11 bases in between. The CDR3 has 15 amino acids. The germline V gene encodes CDR1 DFQATT and CDR2 SNEGSKA (reference sequence).

This clonotype was observed many times. The rearrangement links TRBV20-1 to TRBJ2-7; D might be TRBD1 or TRBD2, each matching 6 bases. Trimming left V 5 bases short and J 0 bases short, with 11 bases between. This CDR3 comprises 13 residues. The germline CDR1 and CDR2 sequences are DFQATT and SNEGSKA (reference sequence). CDR3 in amino acids: CSALGGNSYEQYF. The CDR3 coding sequence is TGCAGTGCTCTAGGGGGGAACTCCTACGAGCAGTACTTC.

This clonotype has ten or more counts. The chain joins TRBV29-1 to TRBJ2-3; 7 positions match TRBD1. With V trimmed by 3 bases and J by 6 bases, 6 bases remained unmatched. CDR1 is SQVTM and CDR2 is ANQGSEA in the germline V gene. The CDR3 loop spans 13 amino acids. The CDR3 bases are TGCAGCGTTGATCAAGGGGGCCTGGATACGCAGTATTTT. The encoded protein is CSVDQGGLDTQYF.

This clonotype was found many times. The chain has TRBV20-1 and TRBJ1-3, with a possible D match to TRBD1 (6 bases). V lost 4 bases and J 2 bases, leaving 15 bases between the germline ends. CDR3 length equals 15 residues. The V gene's germline CDR1 is DFQATT and CDR2 SNEGSKA (reference sequence). The CDR3 protein is CSAKTGKFTGNTIYF. The CDR3 region has the DNA TGCAGTGCTAAGACAGGAAAGTTTACTGGAAACACCATATATTTT.

This clonotype was counted at least ten times. The rearrangement uses TRBV2 and TRBJ2-7; weak D call: TRBD1 (6 bases). This CDR3 has 12 residues. The germline CDR1 and CDR2 sequences are SNHLY and FYNNEI. The germline V and J ends were trimmed by 10 bases and 3 bases, with 13 bases remaining between them. The CDR3: CATRQDYYEQYF. In DNA, the CDR3 is TGTGCCACCAGACAGGATTACTACGAGCAGTACTTC. Full variable domain (rest looked up from reference TRBV2 and TRBJ2-7): EPEVTQTPSHQVTQMGQEVILRCVPISNHLYFYWYRQILGQKVEFLVSFYNNEISEKSEIFDDQFSVERPDGSNFTLKIRSTKLEDSAMYFCATRQDYYEQYFGPGTRLTVT.